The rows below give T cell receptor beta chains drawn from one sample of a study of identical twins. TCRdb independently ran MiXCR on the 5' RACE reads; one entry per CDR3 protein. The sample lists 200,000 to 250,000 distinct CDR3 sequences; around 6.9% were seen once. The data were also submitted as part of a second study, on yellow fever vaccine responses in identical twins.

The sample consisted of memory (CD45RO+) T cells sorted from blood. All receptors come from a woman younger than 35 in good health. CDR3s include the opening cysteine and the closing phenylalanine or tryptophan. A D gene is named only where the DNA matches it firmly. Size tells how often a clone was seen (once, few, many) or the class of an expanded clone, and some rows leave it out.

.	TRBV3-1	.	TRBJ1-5	CASSLGSRESQPQHF	TGTGCCAGCAGCCTCGGGAGTCGAGAAAGCCAGCCCCAGCATTTT
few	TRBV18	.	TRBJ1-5	CASSPSRTAQTDQPQHF	TGTGCCAGCTCACCAAGCAGGACAGCCCAAACGGATCAGCCCCAGCATTTT
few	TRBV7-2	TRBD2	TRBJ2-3	CASSLGGGAIDTQYF	TGTGCCAGCAGCTTAGGCGGGGGGGCCATAGATACGCAGTATTTT
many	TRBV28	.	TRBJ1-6	CASGPLSNSPLHF	TGTGCCAGCGGGCCCCTAAGTAATTCACCCCTCCACTTT
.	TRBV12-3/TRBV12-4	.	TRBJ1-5	CASILTDSNQPQHF	TGTGCCAGCATCTTAACTGATAGCAATCAGCCCCAGCATTTT
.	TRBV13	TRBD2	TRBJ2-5	CASSPSPGREEETQYF	TGTGCCAGCAGCCCCTCTCCGGGACGGGAGGAGGAGACCCAGTACTTC
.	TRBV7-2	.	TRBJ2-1	CASSPPRGSYNEQFF	TGTGCCAGCAGCCCCCCAAGGGGTTCCTACAATGAGCAGTTCTTC
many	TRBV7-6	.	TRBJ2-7	CASSSDLPSYEQYF	TGTGCCAGCAGCTCAGATCTACCCTCCTACGAGCAGTACTTC
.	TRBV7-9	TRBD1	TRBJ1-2	CASSLGWTGVVSGYTF	TGTGCCAGCAGCTTAGGCTGGACAGGGGTCGTCTCTGGCTACACCTTC
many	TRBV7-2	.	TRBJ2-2	CASSSLTRGTGELFF	TGTGCCAGCAGCTCCTTGACGAGAGGCACCGGGGAGCTGTTTTTT
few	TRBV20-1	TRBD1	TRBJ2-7	CSASRQGGVLYEQYF	TGCAGTGCAAGTAGACAGGGTGGGGTTCTCTACGAGCAGTACTTC
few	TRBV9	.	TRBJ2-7	CASSEGGAYEQYF	TGTGCCAGCAGCGAAGGGGGGGCCTACGAGCAGTACTTC
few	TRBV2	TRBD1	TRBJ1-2	CASRGLVQGASGYTF	TGTGCCAGCAGAGGTTTGGTACAGGGGGCAAGTGGCTACACCTTC
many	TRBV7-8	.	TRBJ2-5	CASSFDAQETQYF	TGTGCCAGCAGCTTTGATGCTCAAGAGACCCAGTACTTC
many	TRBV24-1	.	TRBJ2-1	CATSDLRASYNEQFF	TGTGCCACCAGTGATTTGCGGGCCTCCTACAATGAGCAGTTCTTC
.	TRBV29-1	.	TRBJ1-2	CSVEDLRTANYGYTF	TGCAGCGTTGAAGATCTTCGCACAGCTAACTATGGCTACACCTTC
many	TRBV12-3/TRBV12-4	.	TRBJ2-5	CASSLAVQETQYF	TGTGCCAGCAGTTTGGCTGTTCAAGAGACCCAGTACTTC
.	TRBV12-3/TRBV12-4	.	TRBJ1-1	CAFSLARGAGTNTEAFF	TGTGCCTTCAGTTTAGCGCGGGGTGCAGGGACGAACACTGAAGCTTTCTTT
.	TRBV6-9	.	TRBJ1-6	CASKGTNNSPLHF	TGTGCCAGCAAGGGTACGAATAATTCACCCCTCCACTTT
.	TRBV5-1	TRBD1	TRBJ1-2	CASSAGQGGGYTF	TGCGCCAGCAGCGCGGGACAGGGGGGTGGCTACACCTTC
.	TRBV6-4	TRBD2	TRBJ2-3	CASRAAGGGTDTQYF	TGTGCCAGCAGAGCTGCGGGGGGGGGCACAGATACGCAGTATTTT
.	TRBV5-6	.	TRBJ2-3	CASSLMPSLGTDTQYF	TGTGCCAGCAGCTTGATGCCTAGCCTGGGGACAGATACGCAGTATTTT
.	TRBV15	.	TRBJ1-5	CATTSPGGGSNQPQHF	TGTGCCACCACCTCGCCAGGAGGAGGGAGCAATCAGCCCCAGCATTTT
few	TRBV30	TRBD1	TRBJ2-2	CAWKTGVWNTGELFF	TGTGCCTGGAAAACAGGGGTCTGGAACACCGGGGAGCTGTTTTTT
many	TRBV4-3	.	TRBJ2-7	CASSQDLPYEQYF	TGCGCCAGCAGCCAAGATTTACCCTACGAGCAGTACTTC
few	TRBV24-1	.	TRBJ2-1	CATSDKEGSYNEQFF	TGTGCCACCAGTGATAAAGAGGGCTCCTACAATGAGCAGTTCTTC
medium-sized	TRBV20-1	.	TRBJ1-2	CSVTTTTGTDYGYTF	TGCAGTGTTACGACGACCACCGGGACGGACTATGGCTACACCTTC
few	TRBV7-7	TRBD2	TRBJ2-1	CASSSTAGTSGPRHGLSSYNEQFF	TGTGCCAGCAGCTCTACCGCCGGGACTAGCGGTCCCCGACACGGTCTGAGCTCCTACAATGAGCAGTTCTTC
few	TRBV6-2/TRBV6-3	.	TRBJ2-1	CASKRGGGMFEQFF	TGTGCCAGCAAAAGGGGCGGAGGAATGTTTGAGCAGTTCTTC
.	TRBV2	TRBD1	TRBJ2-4	CASSEEGALAKNIQYF	TGTGCCAGCAGTGAAGAGGGGGCCTTAGCCAAAAACATTCAGTACTTC
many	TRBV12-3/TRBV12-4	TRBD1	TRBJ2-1	CASSVTGDQFF	TGTGCCAGCAGCGTAACAGGGGATCAGTTCTTC
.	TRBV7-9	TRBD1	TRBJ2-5	CASSLGGTGGRRETQYF	TGTGCCAGCAGCTTAGGCGGGACAGGGGGCCGTAGGGAGACCCAGTACTTC
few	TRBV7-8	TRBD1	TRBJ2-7	CASSSDRDSHYEQYF	TGTGCCAGCAGTTCAGACCGGGACAGCCACTACGAGCAGTACTTC